Sample share makes the clone carrying this TCR beta chain medium-sized. Before thyroid surgery, none of the patients had received any treatment. This entry comes from a study of metastatic and nonmetastatic thyroid tumors. Study background: Repertoires of blood and of tissue (tumor or nodule) from malignant and benign thyroid patients were compared.

The authors' processing: A distant-metastasis classifier for papillary thyroid cancer was built using CDR3 differences across clinicopathological groups. TCRdb reassembled clones from the PCR reads with MiXCR. These V and J calls are TCRdb output, not the study's own analysis. The profile shows about 20,000 clones, around 30% of them singletons. Input material: tumor tissue. This receptor was obtained from a female donor with papillary thyroid cancer or a benign thyroid nodule (not recorded which). Some clones in this sample may be carry-over from other donors' samples.

In DNA form, the CDR3 reads TGTGCCAGCCGAACCGGGACAGGGGGTTCCTACGAGCAGTACTTC. Protein sequence: CASRTGTGGSYEQYF. The chain couples TRBV27 to TRBJ2-7; 11 positions agree with TRBD1. The CDR3 extends over 15 amino acids. Germline V gene lookup returns CDR1 MNHEY and CDR2 SMNVEV (reference sequence). With V trimmed by 8 bases and J by 1 base, 7 bases remained unmatched.